This T cell receptor (beta chain) was sequenced for a study of cytomegalovirus exposure and HLA in healthy donors. For the study at large: Approximately 190 million T cells yielded around 120 million unique TCR beta sequences in earlier analysis.

Germline V gene sequence: CDR1 GTSNPN, CDR2 SVGIG (reference sequence). The junction had 6 bases not matched to a gene; V was cut back by 4 bases and J by 4 bases. The CDR3 spans 14 residues. PCR primers comprised 60 Vbeta and 13 Jbeta primers. Assay used: immunoSEQ multiplex PCR; TCRdb lists only in-frame clones, some missing. Its table records approximately 190,000 clones. At the time of sampling, donors were nominally healthy, though unrecorded immune exposures were likely. Study-wide results and limits: Among the CMV-associated chains, three were confirmed in vitro as specific for CMV antigens. Sequencing depth roughly uniform across donors was assumed in presence/absence analyses.

To note about this clone: Its antigen is as yet unknown.

The sequence was collected from a boy between 10 and 17 years old in good health and CMV-seronegative. The chain links TRBV30 to TRBJ2-3, with 9 bases matching TRBD2. The sample taken for sequencing was PBMCs. The CDR3 region is CAWNSGGGADTQYF. The CDR3 DNA follows: TGTGCCTGGAATTCGGGCGGGGGGGCAGATACGCAGTATTTT. Full variable domain (missing parts from reference TRBV30 and TRBJ2-3): SQTIHQWPATLVQPVGSPLSLECTVEGTSNPNLYWYRQAAGRGLQLLFYSVGIGQISSEVPQNLSASRPQDRQFILSSKKLLLSDSGFYLCAWNSGGGADTQYFGPGTRLTVL.